The T cell receptor (beta chain) under discussion was sequenced for a study of blood T cell repertoires in COVID-19. Study-wide context: Samples of COVID-19 (acute and convalescent) were obtained from the United States, Italy and Spain. Sample material is recorded as cDNA or gDNA derived from T cells, B-cell-depleted T cells, or PBMCs.

The CDR3 has 15 amino acids. The V gene's germline CDR1 is SGHTA and CDR2 FQGNSA. Under the authors' procedure: Reference gene primer amplification in the assay estimated nucleated cell counts. Profiling relied on immunoSEQ multiplex PCR, and the TCRdb table lists in-frame clones only, not all of them. That table supplies the V and J calls and clone size; D and trimming were determined from the DNA. Seen here are about 260,000 clones, roughly 87% observed once, and the top ten hold 0.7%. As for this clone: The junction departs from germline at one end; a sequencing error may be responsible.

What was sequenced was peripheral blood. The chain uses TRBV7-2 and TRBJ2-1; 10 nucleotides agree with TRBD2. The source is a human donor in a cohort sampled during active COVID-19. The CDR3 nucleotides read TGTGCCAGCAGCCTAGCGGGAGCGAGGTCCAATGAGCAGTTCTTC. Encoded protein: CASSLAGARSNEQFF.